The clone carrying this T cell receptor beta chain was seen just once. This sample is drawn from a study of blood T cell repertoires in COVID-19. Study-level information: Collection of acute and convalescent COVID-19 samples took place in the United States, Italy and Spain. T cells, B-cell-depleted T cells, or PBMCs provided the cDNA or gDNA that served as material.

Trimming took 0 bases from V and 6 from J; bases not matched to a gene: 2. The CDR3 length is 14 residues. CDR1 MNHEY and CDR2 SVGEGT come from the germline V gene. Methods used by the authors: Researchers report that nucleated cell counts were estimated from reference gene primer amplification. Profiling relied on immunoSEQ multiplex PCR, and the TCRdb table lists in-frame clones only, not all of them. The D gene and trimming were derived from the DNA, and the V and J assignments and clone size from that table. Among 200,000 to 250,000 clones listed, 75% to 90% were seen once. This receptor was obtained from a human donor in a cohort sampled during active COVID-19. The J gene is TRBJ2-7, the V gene TRBV6-2 or TRBV6-3, with TRBD2 identical over 10 bases. The sample comprised peripheral blood. The CDR3 nucleotides are TGTGCCAGCAGTTACTCGGGACTAGCGACCGAGCAGTACTTC. Translation gives CASSYSGLATEQYF.